The rows below give T cell receptor beta chains drawn from one sample of a study of blood T cells in healthy people across ages. Each CDR3 protein gets one entry after TCRdb re-called the 5' RACE reads with MiXCR. This table has more than 750,000 distinct CDR3 sequences, 25% to 30% appearing once. The same sample was also used in a study of T cells of mothers and their children.

Material: blood. Receptor source: a middle-aged woman in good health. CDR3s include the opening cysteine and the closing phenylalanine or tryptophan. Each record gives: CDR3 protein, CDR3 DNA, V gene, clone size, D gene, J gene. The D gene is left open where the match is weak. Some rows have no size entry. The others give once, few or many, or a class for an expanded clone.

cdr3_aa: CASSFLTGDAYGQYF
cdr3_nt: TGCGCCAGCAGCTTCTTGACAGGGGACGCTTACGGGCAGTACTTC
v_call: TRBV5-1
clone_size: .
d_call: TRBD1
j_call: TRBJ2-4

cdr3_aa: CASSFTSGTRTDTQYF
cdr3_nt: TGCGCCAGCAGCTTTACTAGCGGGACCCGCACAGATACGCAGTATTTT
v_call: TRBV5-1
clone_size: many
d_call: TRBD2
j_call: TRBJ2-3

cdr3_aa: CAISDFRTSENEQFF
cdr3_nt: TGTGCCATCAGTGATTTTCGGACTAGCGAAAACGAGCAGTTCTTC
v_call: TRBV10-3
clone_size: .
d_call: TRBD2
j_call: TRBJ2-1

cdr3_aa: CASRESGGGYEQYF
cdr3_nt: TGTGCCAGCAGGGAATCGGGGGGCGGTTACGAGCAGTACTTC
v_call: TRBV25-1
clone_size: few
d_call: .
j_call: TRBJ2-7

cdr3_aa: CASIARTYNEQFF
cdr3_nt: TGTGCCAGCATTGCTAGGACCTACAATGAGCAGTTCTTC
v_call: TRBV12-3/TRBV12-4
clone_size: few
d_call: .
j_call: TRBJ2-1

cdr3_aa: CASSVQAGGTDTQYF
cdr3_nt: TGTGCCAGCAGCGTACAAGCGGGGGGAACAGATACGCAGTATTTT
v_call: TRBV9
clone_size: few
d_call: TRBD2
j_call: TRBJ2-3

cdr3_aa: CASTPFRGSRGTYNEQFF
cdr3_nt: TGTGCCAGCACCCCCTTTAGAGGGTCCCGGGGGACCTACAATGAGCAGTTCTTC
v_call: TRBV28
clone_size: .
d_call: .
j_call: TRBJ2-1

cdr3_aa: CASSSTQGGNSPLHF
cdr3_nt: TGCGCCAGCAGCTCCACACAGGGTGGGAATTCACCCCTCCACTTT
v_call: TRBV5-1
clone_size: .
d_call: .
j_call: TRBJ1-6

cdr3_aa: CATSRGGEGANVLTF
cdr3_nt: TGTGCCACCAGCAGAGGGGGGGAGGGGGCCAACGTCCTGACTTTC
v_call: TRBV15
clone_size: many
d_call: .
j_call: TRBJ2-6

cdr3_aa: CASSSMYSPLGLEQYF
cdr3_nt: TGTGCCAGCAGTTCCATGTACAGCCCACTAGGGTTAGAGCAGTACTTC
v_call: TRBV27
clone_size: .
d_call: .
j_call: TRBJ2-7

cdr3_aa: CATERTSGDIQYF
cdr3_nt: TGTGCCACAGAGCGGACCTCAGGGGACATTCAGTACTTC
v_call: TRBV2
clone_size: .
d_call: .
j_call: TRBJ2-4

cdr3_aa: CASSLRTSGGRETQYF
cdr3_nt: TGTGCCAGCAGCCTCCGGACTAGCGGGGGAAGAGAGACCCAGTACTTC
v_call: TRBV7-2
clone_size: few
d_call: TRBD2
j_call: TRBJ2-5

cdr3_aa: CSARTGGFYNEQFF
cdr3_nt: TGCAGTGCTAGAACTGGGGGCTTCTACAATGAGCAGTTCTTC
v_call: TRBV20-1
clone_size: many
d_call: .
j_call: TRBJ2-1

cdr3_aa: CASLTSGTYGTQYF
cdr3_nt: TGTGCCAGCTTAACTAGCGGGACGTACGGTACGCAGTATTTT
v_call: TRBV12-3/TRBV12-4
clone_size: .
d_call: TRBD2
j_call: TRBJ2-3

cdr3_aa: CATSRLEQFYGYTF
cdr3_nt: TGTGCCACCAGTCGACTTGAACAGTTCTATGGCTACACCTTC
v_call: TRBV15
clone_size: many
d_call: .
j_call: TRBJ1-2

cdr3_aa: CASSVGQENSPLHF
cdr3_nt: TGTGCCAGCAGCGTAGGGCAGGAGAATTCACCCCTCCACTTT
v_call: TRBV9
clone_size: .
d_call: .
j_call: TRBJ1-6

cdr3_aa: CSVAGQTSGANVLTF
cdr3_nt: TGCAGCGTTGCGGGACAAACCTCTGGGGCCAACGTCCTGACTTTC
v_call: TRBV29-1
clone_size: many
d_call: .
j_call: TRBJ2-6

cdr3_aa: CATSRVRGYSYEQYF
cdr3_nt: TGTGCCACCAGCAGAGTCAGGGGATACTCCTACGAGCAGTACTTC
v_call: TRBV15
clone_size: many
d_call: .
j_call: TRBJ2-7

cdr3_aa: CASSSTLGTADTQYF
cdr3_nt: TGCGCCAGCAGCTCGACTCTCGGGACAGCAGATACGCAGTATTTT
v_call: TRBV5-1
clone_size: many
d_call: TRBD1
j_call: TRBJ2-3

cdr3_aa: CSARGEGGFYQQYF
cdr3_nt: TGCAGTGCTAGAGGTGAAGGGGGTTTTTACCAGCAGTACTTC
v_call: TRBV20-1
clone_size: many
d_call: .
j_call: TRBJ2-5

cdr3_aa: CSVDGIPGELFF
cdr3_nt: TGCAGCGTTGATGGGATCCCCGGGGAGCTGTTTTTT
v_call: TRBV29-1
clone_size: few
d_call: .
j_call: TRBJ2-2

cdr3_aa: CSAAGTAFSNYGYTF
cdr3_nt: TGCAGTGCAGCCGGGACAGCTTTTTCTAACTATGGCTACACCTTC
v_call: TRBV20-1
clone_size: many
d_call: TRBD1
j_call: TRBJ1-2

cdr3_aa: CASSARGDYGYTF
cdr3_nt: TGTGCCAGCAGCGCCCGGGGAGACTATGGCTACACCTTC
v_call: TRBV7-2
clone_size: .
d_call: .
j_call: TRBJ1-2

cdr3_aa: CSAGVSGAGQETQYF
cdr3_nt: TGCAGCGCTGGGGTTAGCGGGGCCGGGCAAGAGACCCAGTACTTC
v_call: TRBV29-1
clone_size: few
d_call: TRBD2
j_call: TRBJ2-5